The 14 T cell receptor beta chains below were found in one sample sequenced in a study of blood T cell repertoires in COVID-19. Data came from immunoSEQ multiplex PCR; TCRdb stores just in-frame clones and leaves some out. The sample lists about 430,000 clones, about 88% seen once, with about 1.4% in the top ten. The sequencing input was PBMCs or T cells enriched from blood (not recorded which). These receptors were obtained from a woman aged 18 to 35 who had been exposed to COVID-19.

CDR3 coding DNA: TGTGCCAGTAGTATCTCCGCCGGAGCGGCAGATACGCAGTATTTT. The encoded protein is CASSISAGAADTQYF. The chain uses TRBV19 and TRBJ2-3, with D maybe TRBD2 (5 bases). Germline V gives CDR1 LNHDA, CDR2 SQIVND (reference sequence). Trimming pared 3 bases from V and 4 bases from J, leaving 14 bases between. CDR3 size: 15 residues.

This sequence joins TRBV14 and TRBJ1-6; TRBD1 matches at 8 bases. CDR1 and CDR2 from the germline V gene are SGHDN and FVKESK. The CDR3 is 14 residues long. J was trimmed by 9 bases and V by 1 base; bases with no gene match: 2. The CDR3 DNA reads TGTGCCAGCAGCCAAGGGACAGGGCGTTCACCCCTCCACTTT. This translates into CASSQGTGRSPLHF.

This chain uses TRBV28 with TRBJ2-2, with a tentative D call TRBD1 (6 bases). V was shortened by 6 bases and J by 6 bases, with 11 bases between the two germline ends. Germline assignment: CDR1 MDHEN and CDR2 SYDVKM. There are 13 residues in the CDR3. The CDR3 nucleotides are TGTGCCAGCAGAAAACCAGGGGCCGGGGAGCTGTTTTTT. Translating it yields CASRKPGAGELFF.

The genes are TRBV4-1 and TRBJ2-1; TRBD2 aligns across 9 bases. The CDR3 has 16 residues. The J segment lost 4 bases and the V segment lost 1 base, leaving 5 bases of the junction unmatched. Germline V gene sequence: CDR1 MGHRA, CDR2 YSYEKL. The CDR3 loop reads CASSQVSSGAYNEQFF. CDR3 nucleotide sequence: TGCGCCAGCAGCCAAGTTTCTAGCGGGGCTTACAATGAGCAGTTCTTC.

J is TRBJ1-5 and V is TRBV28; 8 bases match TRBD1. V lost 5 bases to trimming and J lost 3 bases; unmatched junction nucleotides: 6. Germline assignment: CDR1 MDHEN and CDR2 SYDVKM. The CDR3 loop spans 15 amino acids. CDR3: CASSPADRDNQPQHF. For the CDR3, the DNA is TGTGCCAGCAGTCCCGCGGACAGGGACAATCAGCCCCAGCATTTT.

This clone has only one observation. J is TRBJ2-3 and V is TRBV15, with a tentative D call TRBD2 (7 bases). V lost 8 bases to trimming and J lost 2 bases, with 14 bases between them. The CDR3 has 14 residues. CDR1 LNHNV and CDR2 YYDKDF come from the germline V gene (reference sequence). The CDR3 here is CATAGRGVTDTQYF. DNA for the CDR3: TGTGCCACCGCAGGGAGGGGGGTCACAGATACGCAGTATTTT.

The chain recombines TRBV7-2 with TRBJ2-7; 9 bases match TRBD1. Germline V CDR1 and CDR2: SGHTA, FQGNSA. The CDR3 totals 15 residues. Losses at the gene ends were 4 bases for V and 1 base for J; bases not matched to a gene: 5. CDR3 residues: CASSSQGAESYEQYF. CDR3 in DNA: TGTGCCAGCAGCTCACAGGGGGCGGAGTCCTACGAGCAGTACTTC.

This chain uses TRBV4-1 with TRBJ1-1; TRBD1 might be the D (6 bases). The V gene's germline CDR1 is MGHRA and CDR2 YSYEKL. Trimming shortened V by 6 bases and J by 6 bases, and 14 bases separated the two germline ends. The CDR3 contains 13 residues. The CDR3 reads CASSPEGGAEAFF. Written as DNA, the CDR3 is TGCGCCAGCAGTCCTGAAGGGGGGGCTGAAGCTTTCTTT.

The rearrangement joins TRBV5-8 to TRBJ2-3; tentative D call: TRBD2 (6 bases). The CDR3 runs to 14 residues. Per germline, CDR1 SGHTS and CDR2 YDEGEE. Trimming stripped 7 bases from V and 3 bases from J, with 15 bases between. CDR3 protein: CASCSGILTDTQYF. CDR3 nucleotides: TGTGCCAGCTGTAGCGGCATCTTAACAGATACGCAGTATTTT.

The V gene is TRBV4-1, the J gene TRBJ2-7; D unresolved. Trimming left V 0 bases short and J 4 bases short, with 4 bases between. Germline loops: CDR1 MGHRA, CDR2 YSYEKL. The CDR3 runs to 12 residues. The CDR3 region is CASSQDNYEQYF. For the CDR3, the DNA is TGCGCCAGCAGCCAAGATAATTACGAGCAGTACTTC.

The chain combines TRBV30 with TRBJ2-3; a possible D gene is TRBD2 (5 bases). This CDR3 has 15 amino acids. V was shortened by 5 bases and J by 6 bases, with 21 bases between the two germline ends. Germline CDR1 GTSNPN, CDR2 SVGIG (reference sequence). In nucleotides, the CDR3 is TGTGCCTGGGGTGGACTCTTGCTTGGATTGGATACGCAGTATTTT. As protein: CAWGGLLLGLDTQYF.

The chain couples TRBV7-2 to TRBJ2-6, with 8 nucleotides matching TRBD1. In germline, CDR1 is SGHTA, CDR2 FQGNSA. The CDR3 has 15 amino acids. The junction had 4 bases not matched to a gene; V was cut back by 5 bases and J by 4 bases. The CDR3 DNA follows: TGTGCCAGCAGCCTGACAGGGGTAGGGGCCAACGTCCTGACTTTC. Protein: CASSLTGVGANVLTF.

The J gene is TRBJ2-5, the V gene TRBV14; 11 bases map to TRBD1. Germline values: CDR1 SGHDN, CDR2 FVKESK. The CDR3 sequence is 18 residues long. J gave up 0 bases and V 0 bases, and 6 bases lay outside the gene matches. The CDR3 DNA is TGTGCCAGCAGCCAAGAGGGTGGACAGGGGGCCCACCAAGAGACCCAGTACTTC. Its protein is CASSQEGGQGAHQETQYF.

The chain uses TRBV7-9 and TRBJ1-6; D remains ambiguous. CDR1 is SEHNR, CDR2 FQNEAQ, per germline (reference sequence). The V gene lost 0 bases and the J gene lost 10 bases, with 10 bases spanning the gap. The CDR3 is 14 amino acids. The CDR3 region is CASSLAAHTSPLHF. The CDR3, as DNA: TGTGCCAGCAGCTTAGCTGCGCATACCTCACCCCTCCACTTT.